The next 19 T cell receptor beta chains were all read from a single sample in a study of blood T cell repertoires in COVID-19. Sequencing was performed with immunoSEQ multiplex PCR; in TCRdb, only in-frame clones are kept and a portion is missing. The sample records 120,000 or so clones, 88% being singletons. Sample: peripheral blood. The receptors stem from a woman in her 50s with acute or convalescent COVID-19.

The CDR3 loop is CASSSGGGEDAEQYF. CDR3 coding DNA: TGTGCCAGCAGCTCCGGGGGGGGAGAGGACGCCGAGCAGTACTTC. The chain joins TRBV7-6 to TRBJ2-7; TRBD2 matches 8 bases. This CDR3 contains 15 residues. CDR1 and CDR2 from the germline V gene are SGHVS and FNYEAQ. J lost 6 bases, V lost 4 bases, and 11 bases had no gene match. The whole variable domain, remainder taken from reference TRBV7-6 and TRBJ2-7, is GAGVSQSPRYKVTKRGQDVALRCDPISGHVSLYWYRQALGQGPEFLTYFNYEAQQDKSGLPNDRFSAERPEGSISTLTIQRTEQRDSAMYRCASSSGGGEDAEQYFGPGTRLTVT.

The rearrangement joins TRBV7-2 to TRBJ1-1; TRBD1 might be the D (6 bases). In germline, CDR1 is SGHTA, CDR2 FQGNSA. Trimming shortened V by 4 bases and J by 3 bases, and 12 bases separated the two germline ends. This CDR3 contains 14 residues. CDR3 sequence (DNA): TGTGCCAGCAGCTCCCAGGGGAGAGACACTGAAGCTTTCTTT. Translation gives CASSSQGRDTEAFF.

The chain links TRBV5-1 to TRBJ2-3; 14 bases agree with TRBD2. The CDR3 runs 17 residues. V was clipped by 4 bases and J by 4 bases; unmatched bases: 8. Germline CDR1 and CDR2: SGHRS and YFSETQ. CDR3 sequence reads: CASSPGTSGRGADTQYF. CDR3 DNA: TGCGCCAGCAGCCCTGGGACTAGCGGGAGAGGGGCAGATACGCAGTATTTT.

The chain recombines TRBV18 with TRBJ2-7; D ambiguous. The CDR3 length is 12 residues. Trimming cost V 2 bases and J 2 bases, with 4 bases left between them. The germline V gene encodes CDR1 KGHSH and CDR2 LQKENI. Here the CDR3 DNA reads TGTGCCAGCTCACCAAGCCCCTACGAGCAGTACTTC. This codes for CASSPSPYEQYF.

The chain recombines TRBV19 with TRBJ1-2; D not certain. Germline V gene lookup returns CDR1 LNHDA and CDR2 SQIVND (reference sequence). V was clipped by 7 bases and J by 3 bases, with 12 bases between them. This CDR3 contains 13 residues. CDR3 nucleotide sequence: TGTGCCAGTACACAAAGGGAGTACTATGGCTACACCTTC. It translates to CASTQREYYGYTF.

The chain couples TRBV14 to TRBJ1-2; TRBD1 matches 10 bases. V was clipped by 3 bases and J by 1 base; unmatched bases: 5. Germline-derived CDR1 and CDR2 are SGHDN and FVKESK. The CDR3 totals 16 residues. CDR3: CASSQGQGPINYGYTF. CDR3 DNA: TGTGCCAGCAGCCAGGGACAGGGGCCGATTAACTATGGCTACACCTTC.

V usage is TRBV19 and J usage is TRBJ2-3; TRBD1 aligns across 7 bases. Germline V gene sequence: CDR1 LNHDA, CDR2 SQIVND (reference sequence). The CDR3 contains 16 residues. The trim removed 5 bases at V and 4 bases at J, leaving 12 bases unmatched. The CDR3 bases are TGTGCCAGTAGTGACCCCCGTCTAGGACAGGCAGATACGCAGTATTTT. Its protein is CASSDPRLGQADTQYF. Based on the CDR3 plus reference TRBV19 and TRBJ2-3, the full variable domain is DGGITQSPKYLFRKEGQNVTLSCEQNLNHDAMYWYRQDPGQGLRLIYYSQIVNDFQKGDIAEGYSVSREKKESFPLTVTSAQKNPTAFYLCASSDPRLGQADTQYFGPGTRLTVL.

This clone was observed a single time. This chain joins TRBV5-1 and TRBJ2-2; 11 positions match TRBD1. V lost 4 bases and J lost 1; bases outside the gene matches: 12. The CDR3 covers 19 residues. The germline CDR1 and CDR2 sequences are SGHRS and YFSETQ. CDR3 nucleotide sequence: TGCGCCAGCAGCGCCACGCGGACAGGGGGCCTTAGGAACACCGGGGAGCTGTTTTTT. Protein: CASSATRTGGLRNTGELFF.

The V and J genes are TRBV5-5 and TRBJ1-1; D may be TRBD1 (5 bases). Germline CDR1 reads SGHKS; CDR2 reads YYEKEE (reference sequence). The CDR3 has 16 amino acids. With 1 base removed from V and 6 bases from J, the gap between germline ends came to 19 bases. For the CDR3, the DNA is TGTGCCAGCAGCTTGTTGGAGGGGATAAAAGGTTCTGAAGCTTTCTTT. Its protein is CASSLLEGIKGSEAFF.

The chain couples TRBV3-1 (or the pseudogene TRBV3-2) to TRBJ2-7, with D perhaps matching TRBD1 (5 bases). V lost 4 bases and J 2 bases, leaving 12 bases between the germline ends. The CDR3 is 14 residues long. Per germline, CDR1 LGHDT and CDR2 YNNKEL (reference sequence). The DNA for the CDR3 is TGTGCCAGCAGCCTAACCGGACAAGCCTACGAGCAGTACTTC. Protein: CASSLTGQAYEQYF.

The V gene is TRBV27, the J gene TRBJ1-5; D is possibly TRBD1 (5 bases). The CDR3 runs to 13 residues. V gave up 8 bases and J gave up 9 bases, with 17 bases separating them. From germline, CDR1 is MNHEY and CDR2 SMNVEV (reference sequence). CDR3 nucleotide sequence: TGTGCCAGCTCCCCGGGGGGGTTTGGGCCCCAGCATTTT. Translating it yields CASSPGGFGPQHF.

The CDR3 spells CASSLQGVPDTQYF. The CDR3 DNA sequence: TGCGCCAGCAGCCTTCAGGGGGTCCCAGATACGCAGTATTTT. The rearrangement joins TRBV5-1 to TRBJ2-3; 7 bases are shared with TRBD1. There are 14 residues in the CDR3. V shed 4 bases and J 4 bases; nucleotides not matched to a gene: 6. The germline gives CDR1 SGHRS, CDR2 YFSETQ.

This clone turned up a few times. The chain employs TRBV10-1 and TRBJ2-1, with 7 bases aligning to TRBD2. J gave up 8 bases and V 9 bases, and 13 bases lay outside the gene matches. The CDR3 totals 14 residues. Germline CDR1 WNHNN, CDR2 SYGVQD (reference sequence). CDR3 amino acids: CARGRVAGIDEQFF. The CDR3 DNA reads TGCGCCAGGGGGCGGGTAGCGGGCATCGATGAGCAGTTCTTC.

V usage is TRBV7-9 and J usage is TRBJ1-4; 7 nucleotides match TRBD1. CDR1 is SEHNR, CDR2 FQNEAQ, per germline (reference sequence). The CDR3 contains 16 residues. V lost 4 bases to trimming and J lost 6 bases; unmatched junction nucleotides: 11. DNA for the CDR3: TGTGCCAGCAGCTCTAGTACAGGGGTATCTGATGAAAAACTGTTTTTT. Translating it yields CASSSSTGVSDEKLFF.

There are a few counts of this clone. The CDR3, as DNA: TGTGCCAGCAGCTTTGGCAACAGGGGGTACGGGGAGCTGTTTTTT. Its protein is CASSFGNRGYGELFF. The chain has TRBV7-9 and TRBJ2-2, with TRBD1 identical over 8 bases. Germline V gives CDR1 SEHNR, CDR2 FQNEAQ (reference sequence). The CDR3 has 15 residues. J was trimmed by 7 bases and V by 3 bases; bases with no gene match: 7.

The chain combines TRBV27 with TRBJ1-2; 8 nucleotides agree with TRBD1. The CDR3 has 13 residues. Germline CDR1 and CDR2: MNHEY and SMNVEV (reference sequence). The V gene end was trimmed by 8 bases and the J gene end by 7 bases; junction bases not matched to a gene: 9. Written as DNA, the CDR3 is TGTGCCAGCTCCTGGACAGGGACCGGTGGCTACACCTTC. This gives the protein CASSWTGTGGYTF.

This clone turned up a few times. The genes are TRBV4-2 and TRBJ1-2; 7 nucleotides agree with TRBD1. J gave up 3 bases and V 2 bases, and 18 bases lay outside the gene matches. CDR3 size: 19 residues. Germline V gene data show CDR1 as LGHNA and CDR2 as YNFKEQ. The CDR3 is CASSQSKERQGWGDYGYTF. CDR3 bases: TGTGCCAGCAGCCAAAGTAAAGAGAGACAGGGTTGGGGAGACTATGGCTACACCTTC.

V is TRBV11-2 and J is TRBJ2-3; TRBD1 aligns across 8 bases. V shed 2 bases, J shed 3 bases, and the junction held 4 bases outside the gene matches. Per the germline V gene, CDR1 is SGHAT and CDR2 is FQNNGV. This CDR3 spans 15 amino acids. The CDR3 bases are TGTGCCAGCAGCTTACCCAGGGGGCGAACAGATACGCAGTATTTT. Its protein product is CASSLPRGRTDTQYF.

The rearrangement joins TRBV7-9 to TRBJ2-7; 9 bases fit TRBD2. Unmatched junction bases numbered 17, after V lost 2 bases and J lost 3 bases. The CDR3 consists of 19 residues. CDR1 is SEHNR and CDR2 is FQNEAQ in the germline V gene (reference sequence). The CDR3 protein is CASSLRSAGVSSGVYEQYF. Here the CDR3 DNA reads TGTGCCAGCAGCTTAAGGTCCGCAGGGGTGTCTAGCGGGGTCTACGAGCAGTACTTC.